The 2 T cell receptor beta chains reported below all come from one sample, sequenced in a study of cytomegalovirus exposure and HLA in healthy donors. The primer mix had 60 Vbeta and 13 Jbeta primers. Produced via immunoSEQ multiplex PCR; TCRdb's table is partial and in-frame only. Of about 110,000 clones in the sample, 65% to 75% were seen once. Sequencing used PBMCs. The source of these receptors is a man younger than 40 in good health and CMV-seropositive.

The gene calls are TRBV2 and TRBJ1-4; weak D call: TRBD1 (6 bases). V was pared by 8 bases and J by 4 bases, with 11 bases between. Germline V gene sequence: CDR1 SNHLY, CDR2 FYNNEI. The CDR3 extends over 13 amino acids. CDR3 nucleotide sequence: TGTGCCAGCCGAGGACAGTTTAATGAAAAACTGTTTTTT. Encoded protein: CASRGQFNEKLFF.

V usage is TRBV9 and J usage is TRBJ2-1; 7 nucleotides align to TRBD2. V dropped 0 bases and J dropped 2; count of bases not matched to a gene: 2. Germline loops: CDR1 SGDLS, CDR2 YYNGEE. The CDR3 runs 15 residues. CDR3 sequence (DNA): TGTGCCAGCAGCGTAGCTCTAGCGGCCTACAATGAGCAGTTCTTC. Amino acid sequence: CASSVALAAYNEQFF.